The 23 T cell receptor beta chains below were found in one sample sequenced in a study of T-cell memory formation after mild COVID-19. TCRdb re-analysed the 5' RACE reads in MiXCR, keeping a single row per CDR3 protein. The sample holds some 300,000 distinct CDR3 sequences, approximately 20% seen once. The sequenced sample consisted of PBMCs or a T cell subset sorted from them (not recorded which). The receptors derive from a man aged 18 to 35 who had mild COVID-19 (a few samples of this study predate the infection). Cell type and time point are not known.

There are a few counts of this clonotype. V gene TRBV7-9 combines with J gene TRBJ1-5; possible D gene TRBD1, 5 bases. The ends were cut back, 4 bases at V and 4 bases at J, with 20 bases in the middle. The CDR3 has 17 residues. Germline CDR1 SEHNR, CDR2 FQNEAQ (reference sequence). The CDR3 DNA sequence: TGTGCCAGCAGCTCCTTGGGGCAGGGAGCTTATAATCAGCCCCAGCATTTT. Protein: CASSSLGQGAYNQPQHF.

This clonotype appeared a few times. V is TRBV4-2 and J is TRBJ2-5; the D is unclear. The germline V and J ends were trimmed by 2 bases and 1 base, with 11 bases remaining between them. Germline-derived CDR1 and CDR2 are LGHNA and YNFKEQ. CDR3 size: 15 residues. CDR3 nucleotide sequence: TGTGCCAGCAGCCAATTCATAGGTTTCCAAGAGACCCAGTACTTC. Translated: CASSQFIGFQETQYF.

This clonotype appeared a few times. The rearrangement uses TRBV6-6 and TRBJ2-1; TRBD2 matches at 7 bases. After removal of 2 bases from V and 4 bases from J, the junction contained 8 bases not matched to a gene. The CDR3 runs to 16 residues. The germline CDR1 and CDR2 sequences are MNHNY and SVGAGI (reference sequence). This CDR3 reads CASSYPRRDYYNEQFF. DNA for the CDR3: TGTGCCAGCAGTTACCCGCGGAGGGACTATTACAATGAGCAGTTCTTC.

The chain has TRBV6-1 and TRBJ2-5, with unresolved D. From germline, CDR1 is MNHNS and CDR2 SASEGT. The CDR3 length is 13 residues. Trimming cost V 3 bases and J 5 bases, with 10 bases left between them. The CDR3 DNA reads TGTGCCAGCAGTGAGGTAACCGAGGAGACCCAGTACTTC. Its translation: CASSEVTEETQYF.

This clonotype was detected ten times or more. The V and J genes are TRBV7-2 and TRBJ2-5; 8 bases fit TRBD2. Looked up from germline, CDR1 is SGHTA and CDR2 is FQGNSA. The CDR3 consists of 14 residues. After removal of 5 bases from V and 4 bases from J, the junction contained 6 bases not matched to a gene. CDR3 in DNA: TGTGCCAGCAGCCTTAGCGGGACACGAGAGACCCAGTACTTC. Translated, it gives CASSLSGTRETQYF.

The chain carries TRBV6-5 and TRBJ1-6, with D unclear. Trimming took 5 bases from V and 5 from J, leaving 7 bases between them. This CDR3 spans 13 amino acids. CDR1 and CDR2 (germline): MNHEY, SVGAGI. CDR3 coding DNA: TGTGCCAGCAGTGACATTAATAATTCACCCCTCCACTTT. It encodes CASSDINNSPLHF.

This clonotype was recorded at least ten times. The chain employs TRBV5-1 and TRBJ2-3; TRBD1 might be the D (6 bases). Deletions cut 0 bases from V and 3 bases from J, with 14 bases between. Germline lookup yields CDR1 SGHRS and CDR2 YFSETQ. The CDR3 sequence is 16 residues long. Here the CDR3 DNA reads TGCGCCAGCAGCTTGGGACAGGTAACCGGGACAGATACGCAGTATTTT. Encoded protein: CASSLGQVTGTDTQYF.

This clonotype came up a few times. The chain employs TRBV30 and TRBJ2-3; perhaps TRBD2 as D (6 bases). V was shortened by 1 base and J by 6 bases, with 11 bases between the two germline ends. Germline V gene sequence: CDR1 GTSNPN, CDR2 SVGIG (reference sequence). This CDR3 region has 13 residues. The CDR3 DNA is TGTGCCTGGAGTGCCGGGGGTCGGGATACGCAGTATTTT. Its protein product is CAWSAGGRDTQYF.

The rearrangement joins TRBV5-1 to TRBJ2-3; 11 nucleotides align to TRBD2. CDR3 size: 17 residues. Looked up from germline, CDR1 is SGHRS and CDR2 is YFSETQ. V was clipped by 0 bases and J by 1 base; unmatched bases: 4. CDR3 bases: TGCGCCAGCAGCTTGGCTAGCGGGGGGTCTGGCACAGATACGCAGTATTTT. Protein sequence: CASSLASGGSGTDTQYF.

This clonotype showed up just a few times. The rearrangement joins TRBV7-2 to TRBJ2-5, with D hard to call. V was shortened by 5 bases and J by 4 bases, with 14 bases between the two germline ends. The CDR3 is 14 residues long. Germline assignment: CDR1 SGHTA and CDR2 FQGNSA. The CDR3 reads CASSPSRAGETQYF. CDR3 DNA: TGTGCCAGCAGCCCGTCCCGGGCTGGAGAGACCCAGTACTTC.

The V gene is TRBV11-2, the J gene TRBJ2-7; tentatively, D is TRBD2 (6 bases). The CDR3 contains 15 residues. CDR1 SGHAT and CDR2 FQNNGV come from the germline V gene. With 5 bases removed from V and 6 bases from J, the gap between germline ends came to 20 bases. The CDR3: CASSLHSGLRSEQYV. Written as DNA, the CDR3 is TGTGCCAGCAGCCTACATTCGGGACTCCGGAGCGAGCAGTACGTC.

This clonotype was counted many times. The V call is TRBV6-4, the J call TRBJ2-1; TRBD2 might be the D (6 bases). The ends were cut back, 6 bases at V and 6 bases at J, with 15 bases in the middle. This CDR3 has 14 residues. Per the germline V gene, CDR1 is MRHNA and CDR2 is SNTAGT. The CDR3 sequence: CASSPGRGANEQFF. In nucleotides, the CDR3 is TGTGCCAGCAGCCCCGGGAGAGGGGCCAATGAGCAGTTCTTC.

The genes are TRBV12-3 or TRBV12-4 and TRBJ2-7, with 12 positions matching TRBD2. V lost 6 bases to trimming and J lost 3 bases; unmatched junction nucleotides: 6. This CDR3 comprises 15 residues. Here the CDR3 DNA reads TGTGCCAGCAGCCAGACTAGCGGGGGTGTCTACGAGCAGTACTTC. Encoded protein: CASSQTSGGVYEQYF.

The chain uses TRBV10-3 and TRBJ2-7; no clear D. The CDR3 runs 16 residues. Trimming pared 5 bases from V and 10 bases from J, leaving 27 bases between. Germline-derived CDR1 and CDR2 are ENHRY and SYGVKD. In nucleotides, the CDR3 is TGTGCCATCAGTCCCCCCAGAGCCCGACATGGCGCTGTACAGTACTTC. It yields the protein CAISPPRARHGAVQYF.

The chain recombines TRBV12-3 or TRBV12-4 with TRBJ2-3; TRBD2 agrees at 9 bases. The J segment lost 2 bases and the V segment lost 6 bases, leaving 15 bases of the junction unmatched. CDR3 length: 18 residues. CDR3 DNA sequence: TGTGCCAGCAGCCTAGGGGTAACTCGCGGGGGGGACACAGATACGCAGTATTTT. This encodes CASSLGVTRGGDTDTQYF.

The chain combines TRBV4-1 with TRBJ2-1; 7 nucleotides line up with TRBD2. V lost 3 bases and J lost 1; bases outside the gene matches: 9. Germline V gives CDR1 MGHRA, CDR2 YSYEKL. The CDR3 extends over 17 amino acids. CDR3 in amino acids: CASSHRISGVSYNEQFF. The DNA of the CDR3 is TGCGCCAGCAGCCATCGTATCAGCGGGGTGTCCTACAATGAGCAGTTCTTC.

In this sample, this clonotype turned up a few times. This rearrangement joins TRBV7-6 to TRBJ2-7; the match to TRBD1 covers 8 bases. The germline gives CDR1 SGHVS, CDR2 FNYEAQ. The junction had 13 bases not matched to a gene; V was cut back by 5 bases and J by 4 bases. The CDR3 runs to 16 residues. The CDR3 here is CASSQLKGYRGYEQYF. The CDR3 DNA reads as TGTGCCAGCAGCCAGCTTAAGGGGTACAGGGGGTACGAGCAGTACTTC.

CDR3 protein: CASSYSRNSGQFF. In DNA form, the CDR3 reads TGTGCCAGCAGTTACTCGAGAAACAGCGGGCAGTTCTTC. The rearrangement links TRBV6-5 to TRBJ2-1, with D possibly matching TRBD2 (5 bases). The CDR3 spans 13 residues. Trimming pared 0 bases from V and 12 bases from J, leaving 12 bases between. Germline CDR1 and CDR2: MNHEY and SVGAGI.

This chain connects TRBV7-8 to TRBJ1-5, with D unclear. This CDR3 is 13 amino acids long. Trimming shortened V by 5 bases and J by 7 bases, and 12 bases separated the two germline ends. Germline V gene lookup returns CDR1 SGHVS and CDR2 FQNEAQ. CDR3 region: CASSAAIGQPQHF. In DNA form, the CDR3 reads TGTGCCAGCAGCGCCGCGATAGGGCAGCCCCAGCATTTT.

This clonotype showed up just a few times. The J gene is TRBJ2-2, the V gene TRBV5-1; D call uncertain. The V and J ends lost 1 base and 0 bases respectively, with 4 bases between them. The CDR3 contains 14 residues. Germline V CDR1 and CDR2: SGHRS, YFSETQ. For the CDR3, the DNA is TGCGCCAGCAGCTTGAGCCCGAACACCGGGGAGCTGTTTTTT. It specifies CASSLSPNTGELFF.

The chain couples TRBV5-1 to TRBJ2-2, with D perhaps matching TRBD2 (5 bases). CDR3 length: 15 amino acids. Germline CDR1 is SGHRS and CDR2 is YFSETQ. The V end was cut by 7 bases, the J end by 0 bases, with 13 bases between. In nucleotides, the CDR3 is TGCGCCAGCCGAGGGATAGATCCGAACACCGGGGAGCTGTTTTTT. Its protein is CASRGIDPNTGELFF.

This clonotype has a count of ten or more. The gene calls are TRBV4-3 and TRBJ2-4; TRBD2 is a possible D gene (6 bases). The CDR3 loop spans 14 amino acids. The V end was cut by 1 base, the J end by 3 bases, with 7 bases between. Germline V gene lookup returns CDR1 LGHNA and CDR2 YSLEER. This CDR3 is CASSQAGVKNIQYF. The CDR3 DNA is TGCGCCAGCAGCCAAGCGGGGGTCAAAAACATTCAGTACTTC.

This clonotype was seen a handful of times. The rearrangement links TRBV2 to TRBJ1-5; TRBD1 agrees at 7 bases. CDR1 and CDR2 from the germline V gene are SNHLY and FYNNEI. The trim removed 6 bases at V and 2 bases at J, leaving 4 bases unmatched. The CDR3 contains 14 residues. The CDR3 DNA is TGTGCCAGCAGAAGCAGGGGGGGCAATCAGCCCCAGCATTTT. This encodes CASRSRGGNQPQHF.